Below are 18 T cell receptor beta chains sequenced from a single sample in a study of blood T cell repertoires in COVID-19. Method: immunoSEQ multiplex PCR; TCRdb's copy keeps in-frame clones and lacks some. Altogether roughly 310,000 clones are present, about 91% being singletons, with the ten largest covering over 8%. The source material was PBMCs or T cells enriched from blood (not recorded which). These receptors all come from a woman in her thirties or forties who had recovered from COVID-19.

The V and J genes are TRBV28 and TRBJ1-1; perhaps TRBD1 as D (6 bases). The germline V and J ends were trimmed by 2 bases and 5 bases, with 9 bases remaining between them. The CDR3 consists of 13 residues. Germline CDR1 is MDHEN and CDR2 is SYDVKM. DNA for the CDR3: TGTGCCAGCAGTTTAGACAGGTATACTGAAGCTTTCTTT. Protein product: CASSLDRYTEAFF.

The CDR3 loop is CAWQLTGGSQPQHF. Here the CDR3 DNA reads TGTGCCTGGCAGTTAACGGGGGGGAGTCAGCCCCAGCATTTT. The chain is built from TRBV30 and TRBJ1-5; D is possibly TRBD1 (5 bases). From germline, CDR1 is GTSNPN and CDR2 SVGIG (reference sequence). V dropped 5 bases and J dropped 6 bases, with 17 bases sitting between them. The CDR3 is 14 residues long.

J is TRBJ2-5 and V is TRBV5-1, with 7 positions matching TRBD1. This CDR3 region has 15 residues. V trimming: 4 bases; J trimming: 3 bases; junction bases outside the gene matches: 9. Germline assignment: CDR1 SGHRS and CDR2 YFSETQ. Written as DNA, the CDR3 is TGCGCCAGCAGCCTCGTTGGGACAGTTGAAGAGACCCAGTACTTC. Its translation is CASSLVGTVEETQYF.

This rearrangement joins TRBV9 to TRBJ2-3; TRBD2 matches at 7 bases. V trimming: 0 bases; J trimming: 1 base; junction bases outside the gene matches: 5. The germline CDR1 and CDR2 sequences are SGDLS and YYNGEE. This CDR3 is 16 amino acids long. CDR3 coding DNA: TGTGCCAGCAGCGTAGGTCCTAGCGGCCGCACAGATACGCAGTATTTT. Amino acid sequence: CASSVGPSGRTDTQYF.

This clone was recorded once. J is TRBJ2-7 and V is TRBV19, with TRBD1 matching 12 bases. This CDR3 is built from 14 residues. With V trimmed by 10 bases and J by 7 bases, 11 bases remained unmatched. Germline CDR1 and CDR2: LNHDA and SQIVND (reference sequence). The CDR3 DNA follows: TGTGCCACTACCCCGGGACAGGGGGCACGAGAGCAGTACTTC. Protein sequence: CATTPGQGAREQYF.

The chain recombines TRBV12-5 with TRBJ2-1; TRBD2 matches at 8 bases. This CDR3 contains 16 residues. The trim removed 0 bases at V and 6 bases at J, leaving 7 bases unmatched. Germline-derived CDR1 and CDR2 are LGHNT and FRNRAP. The CDR3 region is CASGLVGAGEPNEQFF. CDR3 nucleotide sequence: TGTGCTAGTGGTTTGGTGGGAGCGGGGGAACCCAATGAGCAGTTCTTC.

The chain employs TRBV5-1 and TRBJ2-7; 10 bases are shared with TRBD2. Germline trimming cut 0 bases from V and 2 bases from J; bases unmatched to any gene: 5. Germline CDR1 SGHRS, CDR2 YFSETQ. The CDR3 is 16 residues long. CDR3 residues: CASSLGLAGAPYEQYF. CDR3 DNA sequence: TGCGCCAGCAGCTTGGGGCTAGCGGGGGCCCCCTACGAGCAGTACTTC.

This clone has a single count. The chain is built from TRBV6-5 and TRBJ2-1, with 7 bases fitting TRBD2. Germline CDR1 is MNHEY and CDR2 is SVGAGI. The CDR3 is 14 amino acids. V lost 2 bases, J lost 8 bases, and 6 bases stayed unmatched. CDR3 sequence reads: CASSYQEGRDEQFF. CDR3 DNA sequence: TGTGCCAGCAGTTACCAAGAGGGGAGGGATGAGCAGTTCTTC.

CDR3 residues: CASSQTSGSYEQYF. The DNA of the CDR3 is TGTGCCAGCAGCCAAACTAGCGGTTCCTACGAGCAGTACTTC. V gene TRBV3-1 (or the pseudogene TRBV3-2) combines with J gene TRBJ2-7, with 8 bases aligning to TRBD2. Germline CDR1 and CDR2: LGHDT and YNNKEL (reference sequence). The CDR3 runs 14 residues. J lost 1 base, V lost 2 bases, and 1 base had no gene match.

The rearrangement links TRBV28 to TRBJ2-1; 7 bases line up with TRBD1. Germline CDR1 is MDHEN and CDR2 is SYDVKM. With V trimmed by 3 bases and J by 9 bases, 14 bases remained unmatched. The CDR3 has 16 residues. For the CDR3, the DNA is TGTGCCAGCAGTTTCAGTACGCCGGGACAGTTTGGTGAGCAGTTCTTC. This gives the protein CASSFSTPGQFGEQFF. The complete variable domain, with remaining parts taken from reference TRBV28 and TRBJ2-1, reads DVKVTQSSRYLVKRTGEKVFLECVQDMDHENMFWYRQDPGLGLRLIYFSYDVKMKEKGDIPEGYSVSREKKERFSLILESASTNQTSMYLCASSFSTPGQFGEQFFGPGTRLTVL.

The genes are TRBV5-8 and TRBJ2-1; 13 nucleotides match TRBD2. After removal of 2 bases from V and 2 bases from J, the junction contained 4 bases not matched to a gene. The CDR3 loop spans 17 amino acids. Looked up from germline, CDR1 is SGHTS and CDR2 is YDEGEE. In DNA, the CDR3 is TGTGCCAGCAGCTTTACTAGCGGGGGGGCAGCCTACAATGAGCAGTTCTTC. Protein sequence: CASSFTSGGAAYNEQFF.

The chain joins TRBV5-1 to TRBJ2-7; maybe TRBD1 (6 bases). This CDR3 has 17 residues. Looked up from germline, CDR1 is SGHRS and CDR2 is YFSETQ. V was clipped by 4 bases and J by 2 bases, with 22 bases between them. CDR3 in DNA: TGCGCCAGCAGCCCAACCATAGTGGCCGGACAGCCCTACGAGCAGTACTTC. This codes for CASSPTIVAGQPYEQYF.

This clone was counted between two and nine times. The V gene is TRBV3-1 (or the pseudogene TRBV3-2), the J gene TRBJ2-2; tentative D call: TRBD1 (5 bases). This CDR3 has 16 amino acids. Germline values: CDR1 LGHDT, CDR2 YNNKEL (reference sequence). The V and J ends lost 0 bases and 2 bases respectively, with 10 bases between them. This chain's CDR3 is CASSQDRQGNTGELFF. In DNA form, the CDR3 reads TGTGCCAGCAGCCAAGATCGGCAGGGAAACACCGGGGAGCTGTTTTTT.

The CDR3 DNA reads as TGTGCCAGCAGCCTACTAGGGTCCGCAGATACGCAGTATTTT. Translating gives CASSLLGSADTQYF. The rearrangement uses TRBV7-2 and TRBJ2-3; perhaps TRBD2 as D (5 bases). Germline values: CDR1 SGHTA, CDR2 FQGNSA. Trimming pared 5 bases from V and 4 bases from J, leaving 13 bases between. The CDR3 is 14 amino acids. Based on the CDR3 plus reference TRBV7-2 and TRBJ2-3, the full variable domain is GAGVSQSPSNKVTEKGKDVELRCDPISGHTALYWYRQSLGQGLEFLIYFQGNSAPDKSGLPSDRFSAERTGGSVSTLTIQRTQQEDSAVYLCASSLLGSADTQYFGPGTRLTVL.

This sequence joins TRBV7-2 and TRBJ2-1; TRBD1 agrees at 9 bases. V shed 5 bases and J 3 bases; nucleotides not matched to a gene: 5. Looked up from germline, CDR1 is SGHTA and CDR2 is FQGNSA. There are 15 residues in the CDR3. The chain's CDR3 is CASSPGGQGYNEQFF. The CDR3 DNA reads TGTGCCAGCAGCCCAGGGGGACAGGGCTACAATGAGCAGTTCTTC.

This clone is a singleton in its sample. This chain joins TRBV5-8 and TRBJ1-6; D gene unclear. Deletions cut 3 bases from V and 8 bases from J, with 21 bases between. In germline, CDR1 is SGHTS, CDR2 YDEGEE. This CDR3 spans 17 amino acids. CDR3 DNA sequence: TGTGCCAGCAGCTCCCAGCGAAGGACTCTGGCGGATTCACCCCTCCACTTT. It translates to CASSSQRRTLADSPLHF.

J is TRBJ1-4 and V is TRBV5-6; D may be TRBD1 (5 bases). The germline V gene has CDR1 SGHDT and CDR2 YYEEEE. The V end lost 0 bases, the J end lost 1 base, and 7 bases lay between the germline ends. The CDR3 spans 15 residues. The CDR3 sequence is CASSLAQGTNEKLFF. In DNA, the CDR3 is TGTGCCAGCAGCTTGGCCCAGGGAACTAATGAAAAACTGTTTTTT.

The CDR3 is CASSYRAVNEGYGYTF. CDR3 sequence (DNA): TGTGCCAGCAGTTATCGGGCGGTAAATGAGGGCTATGGCTACACCTTC. The gene calls are TRBV6-5 and TRBJ1-2; no reliable D call. Germline V CDR1 and CDR2: MNHEY, SVGAGI. The CDR3 extends over 16 amino acids. The V and J ends lost 3 bases and 4 bases respectively, with 18 bases between them.